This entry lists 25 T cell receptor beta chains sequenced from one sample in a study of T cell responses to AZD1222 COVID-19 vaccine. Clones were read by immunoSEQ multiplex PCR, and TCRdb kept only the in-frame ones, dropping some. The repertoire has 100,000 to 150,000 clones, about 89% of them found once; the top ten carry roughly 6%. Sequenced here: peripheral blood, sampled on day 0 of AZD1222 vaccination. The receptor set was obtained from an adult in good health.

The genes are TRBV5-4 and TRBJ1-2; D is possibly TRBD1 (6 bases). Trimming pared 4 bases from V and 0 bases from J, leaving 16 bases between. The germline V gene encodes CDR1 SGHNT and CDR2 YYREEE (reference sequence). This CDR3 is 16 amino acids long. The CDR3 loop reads CASSPPGASANYGYTF. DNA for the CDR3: TGTGCCAGCAGCCCACCGGGGGCCTCGGCTAACTATGGCTACACCTTC.

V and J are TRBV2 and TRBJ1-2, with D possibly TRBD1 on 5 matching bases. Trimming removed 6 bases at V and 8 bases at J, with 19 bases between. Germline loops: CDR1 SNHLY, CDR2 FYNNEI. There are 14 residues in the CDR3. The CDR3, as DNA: TGTGCCAGCAGCACGACTACGGGGGTTGGGGGCTACACCTTC. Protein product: CASSTTTGVGGYTF.

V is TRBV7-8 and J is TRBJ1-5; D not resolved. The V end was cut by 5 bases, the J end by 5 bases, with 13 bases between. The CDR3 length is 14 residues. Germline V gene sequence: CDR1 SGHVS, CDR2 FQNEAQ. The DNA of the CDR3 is TGTGCCAGCAGCCCCCACGGGGATTATCAGCCCCAGCATTTT. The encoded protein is CASSPHGDYQPQHF.

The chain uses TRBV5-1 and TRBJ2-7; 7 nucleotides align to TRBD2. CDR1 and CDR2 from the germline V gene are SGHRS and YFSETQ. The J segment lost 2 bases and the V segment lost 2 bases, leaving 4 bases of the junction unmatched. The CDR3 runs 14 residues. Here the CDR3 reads CASSFGGGAYEQYF. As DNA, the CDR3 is TGCGCCAGCAGCTTTGGGGGAGGGGCCTACGAGCAGTACTTC.

The CDR3 loop is CASSIFGANVLTF. The CDR3 DNA is TGTGCCAGTAGTATATTCGGGGCCAACGTCCTGACTTTC. V usage is TRBV19 and J usage is TRBJ2-6; D call uncertain. Germline CDR1 and CDR2: LNHDA and SQIVND (reference sequence). Trimming stripped 2 bases from V and 4 bases from J, with 3 bases between. The CDR3 spans 13 residues.

CDR3 sequence reads: CASSIDSDANYEQYF. As DNA, the CDR3 is TGTGCCAGTAGTATAGATTCGGACGCCAACTACGAGCAGTACTTC. V usage is TRBV19 and J usage is TRBJ2-7; D is ambiguous. The CDR3 has 15 residues. CDR1 LNHDA and CDR2 SQIVND come from the germline V gene (reference sequence). The V end was cut by 0 bases, the J end by 3 bases, with 12 bases between.

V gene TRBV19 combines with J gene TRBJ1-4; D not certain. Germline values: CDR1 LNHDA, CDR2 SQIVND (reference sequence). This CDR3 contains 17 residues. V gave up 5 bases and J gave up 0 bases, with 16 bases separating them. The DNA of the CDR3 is TGTGCCAGTAGTTACAACTTATGGAGGGCAACTAATGAAAAACTGTTTTTT. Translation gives CASSYNLWRATNEKLFF.

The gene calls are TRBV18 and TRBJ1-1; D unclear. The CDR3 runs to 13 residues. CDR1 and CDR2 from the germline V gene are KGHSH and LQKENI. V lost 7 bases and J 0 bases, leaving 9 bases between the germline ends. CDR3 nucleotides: TGTGCCAGCTATTGGTCGATGAACACTGAAGCTTTCTTT. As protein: CASYWSMNTEAFF.

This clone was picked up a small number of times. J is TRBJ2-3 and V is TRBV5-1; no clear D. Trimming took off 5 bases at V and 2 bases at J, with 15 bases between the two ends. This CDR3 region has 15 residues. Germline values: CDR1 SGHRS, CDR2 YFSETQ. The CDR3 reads CASRPDGSHTDTQYF. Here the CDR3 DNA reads TGCGCCAGCAGACCTGACGGGTCTCACACAGATACGCAGTATTTT. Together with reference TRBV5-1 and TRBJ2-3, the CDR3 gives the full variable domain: KAGVTQTPRYLIKTRGQQVTLSCSPISGHRSVSWYQQTPGQGLQFLFEYFSETQRNKGNFPGRFSGRQFSNSRSEMNVSTLELGDSALYLCASRPDGSHTDTQYFGPGTRLTVL.

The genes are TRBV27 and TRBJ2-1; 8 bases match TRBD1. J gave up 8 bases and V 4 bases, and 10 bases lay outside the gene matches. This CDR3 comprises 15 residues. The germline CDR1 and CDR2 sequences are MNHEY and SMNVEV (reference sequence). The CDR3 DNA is TGTGCCAGCAGTTCCGTACCGGGACAGGACCATGAGCAGTTCTTC. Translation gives CASSSVPGQDHEQFF.

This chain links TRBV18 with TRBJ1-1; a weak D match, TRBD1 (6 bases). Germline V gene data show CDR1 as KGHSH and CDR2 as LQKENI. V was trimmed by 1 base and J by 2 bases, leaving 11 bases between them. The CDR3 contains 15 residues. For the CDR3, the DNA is TGTGCCAGCTCACCACAGTGGACAGACAACACTGAAGCTTTCTTT. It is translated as CASSPQWTDNTEAFF.

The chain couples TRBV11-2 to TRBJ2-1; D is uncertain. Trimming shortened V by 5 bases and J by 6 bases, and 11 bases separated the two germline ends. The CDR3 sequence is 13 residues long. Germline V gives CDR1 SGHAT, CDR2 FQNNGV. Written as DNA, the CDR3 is TGTGCCAGCAGCCACGCCTTACCCAATGAGCAGTTCTTC. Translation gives CASSHALPNEQFF.

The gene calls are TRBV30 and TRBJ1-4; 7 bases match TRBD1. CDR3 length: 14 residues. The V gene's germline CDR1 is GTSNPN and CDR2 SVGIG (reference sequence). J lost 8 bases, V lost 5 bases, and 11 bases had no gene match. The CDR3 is CAWQPGQNPEKLFF. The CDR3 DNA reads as TGTGCCTGGCAACCGGGACAGAATCCAGAAAAACTGTTTTTT.

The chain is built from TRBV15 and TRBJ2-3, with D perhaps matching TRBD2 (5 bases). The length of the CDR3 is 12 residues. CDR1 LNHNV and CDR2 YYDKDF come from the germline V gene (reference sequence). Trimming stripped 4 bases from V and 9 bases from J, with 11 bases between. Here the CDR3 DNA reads TGTGCCACCAGCATCGGACTTGGGACGCAGTATTTT. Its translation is CATSIGLGTQYF.

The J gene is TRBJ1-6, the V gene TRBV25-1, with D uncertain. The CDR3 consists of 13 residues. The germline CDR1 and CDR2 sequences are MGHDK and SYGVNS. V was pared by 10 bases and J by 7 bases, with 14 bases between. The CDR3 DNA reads TGTGCCAACATGGGAGGCGCCAATTCACCCCTCCACTTT. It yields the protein CANMGGANSPLHF.

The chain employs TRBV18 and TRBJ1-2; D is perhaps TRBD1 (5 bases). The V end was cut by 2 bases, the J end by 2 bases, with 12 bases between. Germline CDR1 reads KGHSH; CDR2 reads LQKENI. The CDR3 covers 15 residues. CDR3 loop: CASSPMGQANYGYTF. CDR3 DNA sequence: TGTGCCAGCTCACCAATGGGGCAGGCGAACTATGGCTACACCTTC.

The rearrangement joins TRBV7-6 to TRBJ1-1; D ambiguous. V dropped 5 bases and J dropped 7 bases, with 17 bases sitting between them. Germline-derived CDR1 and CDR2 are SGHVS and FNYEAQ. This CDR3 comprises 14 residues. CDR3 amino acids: CASSPMAGAVEAFF. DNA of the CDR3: TGTGCCAGCAGCCCCATGGCGGGAGCAGTTGAAGCTTTCTTT.

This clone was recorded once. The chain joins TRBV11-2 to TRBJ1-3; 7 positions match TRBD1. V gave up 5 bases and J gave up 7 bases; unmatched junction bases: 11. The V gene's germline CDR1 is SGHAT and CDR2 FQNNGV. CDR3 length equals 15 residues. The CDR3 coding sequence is TGTGCCAGCAGCCCGACAGGGTTCGGCATCAACACCATATATTTT. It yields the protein CASSPTGFGINTIYF.

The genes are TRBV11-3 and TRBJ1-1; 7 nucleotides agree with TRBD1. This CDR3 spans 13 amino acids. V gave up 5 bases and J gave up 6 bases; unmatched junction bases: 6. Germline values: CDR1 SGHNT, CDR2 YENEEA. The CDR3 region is CASSLRGTAEAFF. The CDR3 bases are TGTGCCAGCAGCCTACGGGGGACAGCTGAAGCTTTCTTT.

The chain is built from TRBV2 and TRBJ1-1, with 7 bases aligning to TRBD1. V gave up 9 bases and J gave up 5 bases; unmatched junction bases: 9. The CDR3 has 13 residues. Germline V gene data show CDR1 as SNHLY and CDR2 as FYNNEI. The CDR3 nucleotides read TGTGCCAGAGGTCCGACAGGGTTGACTGAAGCTTTCTTT. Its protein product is CARGPTGLTEAFF.

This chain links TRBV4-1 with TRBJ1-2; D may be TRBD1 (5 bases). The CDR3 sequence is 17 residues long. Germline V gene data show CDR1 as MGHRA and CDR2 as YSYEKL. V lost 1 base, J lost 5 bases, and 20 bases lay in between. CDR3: CASSQGGRGPATYGYTF. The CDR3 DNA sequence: TGCGCCAGCAGCCAAGGGGGGAGGGGCCCGGCCACTTATGGCTACACCTTC.

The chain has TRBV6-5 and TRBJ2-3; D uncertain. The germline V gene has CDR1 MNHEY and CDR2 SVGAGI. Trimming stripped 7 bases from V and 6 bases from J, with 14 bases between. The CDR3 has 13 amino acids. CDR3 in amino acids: CASTPSGVDTQYF. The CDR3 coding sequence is TGTGCCAGCACCCCAAGTGGCGTTGATACGCAGTATTTT.

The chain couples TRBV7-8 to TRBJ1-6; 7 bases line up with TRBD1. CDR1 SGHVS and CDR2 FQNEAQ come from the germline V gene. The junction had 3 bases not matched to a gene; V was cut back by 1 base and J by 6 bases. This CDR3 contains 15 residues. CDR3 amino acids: CASSLGGQLNSPLHF. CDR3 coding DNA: TGTGCCAGCAGCTTAGGGGGACAGCTTAATTCACCCCTCCACTTT.

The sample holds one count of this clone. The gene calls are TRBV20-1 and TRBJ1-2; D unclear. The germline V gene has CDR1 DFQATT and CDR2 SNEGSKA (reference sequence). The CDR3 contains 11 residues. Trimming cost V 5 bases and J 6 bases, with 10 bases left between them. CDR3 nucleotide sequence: TGCAGTGCTGGCGGAATGGATGGCTACACCTTC. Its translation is CSAGGMDGYTF.

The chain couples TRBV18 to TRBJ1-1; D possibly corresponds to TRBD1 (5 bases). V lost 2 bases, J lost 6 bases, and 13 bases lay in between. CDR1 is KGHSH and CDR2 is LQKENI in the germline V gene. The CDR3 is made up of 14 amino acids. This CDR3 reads CASSPGGDLAEAFF. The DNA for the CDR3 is TGTGCCAGCTCACCAGGGGGGGATCTCGCTGAAGCTTTCTTT.